This TCR beta chain derives from a study of regulatory and conventional T cells in RAG deficiency. The length of the CDR3 is 12 residues. After removal of 8 bases from V and 0 bases from J, the junction contained 1 base not matched to a gene. Looked up from germline, CDR1 is SNHLY and CDR2 is FYNNEI. Genomic DNA came from blood conventional CD4+ T cells gated CD25-low CD127-high. The protocol was immunoSEQ multiplex PCR, while the TCRdb copy is restricted to in-frame clones and leaves out a portion. The sample shows 7,000 to 9,500 clones, more than 90% of them seen only once. This clonotype was obtained from a human donor with RAG deficiency presenting as severe combined immunodeficiency. This sequence joins TRBV2 and TRBJ2-7; the match to TRBD1 covers 7 bases. The sample comprised CD4+ effector T cells sorted from blood. The CDR3 loop is CASGDSSYEQYF. The CDR3 DNA is TGTGCCAGCGGGGACAGCTCCTACGAGCAGTACTTC.